A single sample gave rise to the 13 T cell receptor beta chains below, sequenced in a study of blood T cell repertoires in COVID-19. The protocol was immunoSEQ multiplex PCR, while the TCRdb copy is restricted to in-frame clones and leaves out a portion. This table has about 98,000 clones, more than 75% appearing once. The source material was peripheral blood. The source is a man in his sixties with active or convalescent COVID-19.

The chain combines TRBV12-3 or TRBV12-4 with TRBJ1-1; D unclear. The CDR3 is 13 residues long. With 3 bases removed from V and 1 base from J, the gap between germline ends came to 6 bases. This CDR3 is CASSLSQNTEAFF. As DNA, the CDR3 is TGTGCCAGCAGTTTGTCACAGAACACTGAAGCTTTCTTT.

The J gene is TRBJ1-6, the V gene TRBV9; D unclear. The CDR3 loop spans 13 amino acids. CDR1 is SGDLS and CDR2 is YYNGEE in the germline V gene. V was clipped by 6 bases and J by 7 bases, with 11 bases between them. The CDR3 DNA reads TGTGCCAGCAACACGCTAGGAAATTCACCCCTCCACTTT. Translating gives CASNTLGNSPLHF.

The chain links TRBV7-9 to TRBJ1-4, with TRBD1 identical over 9 bases. This CDR3 contains 14 residues. The V segment lost 1 base and the J segment 6 bases; nucleotides outside the gene matches: 0. Germline V gives CDR1 SEHNR, CDR2 FQNEAQ (reference sequence). CDR3 sequence reads: CASSLGTGDEKLFF. The CDR3 coding sequence is TGTGCCAGCAGCTTAGGGACAGGGGATGAAAAACTGTTTTTT.

This clone was found a few times. The V and J genes are TRBV5-4 and TRBJ2-2; maybe TRBD1 (5 bases). This CDR3 comprises 16 residues. Germline lookup yields CDR1 SGHNT and CDR2 YYREEE (reference sequence). The V end lost 1 base, the J end lost 4 bases, and 14 bases lay between the germline ends. CDR3 sequence (DNA): TGTGCCAGCAGCTTGTCTTCGAGTAGGGGCACCGGGGAGCTGTTTTTT. This encodes CASSLSSSRGTGELFF.

This clone has only a few counts. The chain links TRBV5-1 to TRBJ1-2; 7 bases fit TRBD1. Germline CDR1 and CDR2: SGHRS and YFSETQ. J was trimmed by 4 bases and V by 3 bases; bases with no gene match: 3. This CDR3 spans 13 amino acids. CDR3: CASSSGQSYGYTF. The DNA for the CDR3 is TGCGCCAGCAGCTCGGGACAGTCCTATGGCTACACCTTC.

V is TRBV18 and J is TRBJ2-1, with 9 bases that match TRBD2. Trimming at V came to 0 bases and at J to 6 bases, leaving 6 bases not matched to a gene. The CDR3 has 16 residues. CDR1 and CDR2 from the germline V gene are KGHSH and LQKENI. The CDR3, as DNA: TGTGCCAGCTCACCACCGTACGGGACTAGCATCAATGAGCAGTTCTTC. This codes for CASSPPYGTSINEQFF.

This sequence joins TRBV5-3 and TRBJ1-5; 8 positions match TRBD1. TRBV5-3 is marked as an open reading frame, function uncertain. This CDR3 region has 19 residues. V was clipped by 6 bases and J by 1 base; unmatched bases: 18. This CDR3 is CARKGLRDRTQRSNQPQHF. As DNA, the CDR3 is TGTGCCAGAAAAGGGTTGCGGGACAGGACCCAGCGGAGCAATCAGCCCCAGCATTTT.

This chain links TRBV6-1 with TRBJ1-5; no firm D call. Germline V gene sequence: CDR1 MNHNS, CDR2 SASEGT. The CDR3 has 15 residues. V dropped 2 bases and J dropped 3 bases, with 11 bases sitting between them. CDR3 coding DNA: TGTGCCAGCAGTGAACTGGACTTACTCAATCAGCCCCAGCATTTT. Protein: CASSELDLLNQPQHF.

This CDR3 is CASSLDLGLAGYEQYF. The CDR3 DNA is TGTGCCAGCAGCTTAGATCTGGGACTAGCGGGGTACGAGCAGTACTTC. J is TRBJ2-7 and V is TRBV11-3; the match to TRBD2 covers 13 bases. CDR1 and CDR2 from the germline V gene are SGHNT and YENEEA. CDR3 size: 16 residues. Trimming removed 0 bases from V and 4 bases from J; junction bases left unmatched: 3.

The rearrangement uses TRBV27 and TRBJ2-5; 7 bases match TRBD2. CDR3 size: 17 residues. V lost 8 bases and J lost 2; bases outside the gene matches: 17. Germline V gene lookup returns CDR1 MNHEY and CDR2 SMNVEV (reference sequence). The CDR3 sequence: CASRFKGLAGLQETQYF. The CDR3 DNA reads TGTGCCAGCCGATTTAAAGGGTTAGCGGGTTTACAAGAGACCCAGTACTTC.

The rearrangement joins TRBV6-5 to TRBJ1-6; D possibly corresponds to TRBD1 (5 bases). Between the trimmed V and J ends, which lost 8 bases and 5 bases, there was a span of 13 bases. In germline, CDR1 is MNHEY, CDR2 SVGAGI. The CDR3 is 14 amino acids. CDR3 in amino acids: CASVGWGNNSPLHF. In DNA, the CDR3 is TGTGCCAGCGTAGGCTGGGGCAATAATTCACCCCTCCACTTT.

The gene calls are TRBV20-1 and TRBJ1-4, with D possibly matching TRBD1 (5 bases). Germline CDR1 and CDR2: DFQATT and SNEGSKA (reference sequence). The CDR3 loop spans 11 amino acids. The V end was cut by 5 bases, the J end by 10 bases, with 11 bases between. The CDR3 nucleotides read TGCAGTGCTCACCGGGACTTAAAACTGTTTTTT. It is translated as CSAHRDLKLFF.

This chain uses TRBV19 with TRBJ2-1, with 8 bases aligning to TRBD2. The CDR3 sequence is 15 residues long. V gave up 5 bases and J gave up 7 bases; unmatched junction bases: 10. Germline V lookup: CDR1 LNHDA, CDR2 SQIVND (reference sequence). The CDR3 region has the DNA TGTGCCAGTAGTGCCTGGACTAGCCTGAGGAATGAGCAGTTCTTC. Amino acid sequence: CASSAWTSLRNEQFF.